These T cell receptor beta chains were read from a single sample in a study of shared clonotypes between healthy human individuals. The method was immunoSEQ multiplex PCR; TCRdb's version includes in-frame clones alone and lacks a portion of them. In the table there are a few hundred thousand clones, 60% to 80% of which are singletons. Material: memory CD4+ T cells sorted from blood. These receptors all come from a man younger than 40 in good health. The CDR3 runs from the conserved cysteine through the conserved F or W. A D gene is named only where the DNA matches it firmly. A clone size is listed for some rows: how often the clone was seen (once, few, many), or a class if it is expanded.

TRBJ2-6,NA,NA,TRBV30,TGTGCCTGGAGTCTCGGCTCTGGGGCCAACGTCCTGACTTTC,CAWSLGSGANVLTF
TRBJ1-2,few,NA,TRBV28,TGTGCCAGCAGTTTCGGGCAGTCACTCCGCGGCACCTTC,CASSFGQSLRGTF
TRBJ1-3,NA,NA,TRBV5-4,TGTGCCAGCAGCTTGCCCCAGGGCGGGGGCTCTGGAAACACCATATATTTT,CASSLPQGGGSGNTIYF
TRBJ2-2,many,NA,TRBV7-6,TGTGCCAGCAGCTTAGGTAGCGCGTTCTACACCGGGGAGCTGTTTTTT,CASSLGSAFYTGELFF
TRBJ2-2,NA,NA,TRBV28,TGTGCCAGCAGTCCACAGGGAACGAACACCGGGGAGCTGTTTTTT,CASSPQGTNTGELFF
TRBJ2-2,NA,TRBD1,TRBV11-3,TGTGCCAGCAGCTTCAGGGTAGGGGGCAACACCGGGGAGCTGTTTTTT,CASSFRVGGNTGELFF
TRBJ2-5,NA,NA,TRBV18,TGTGCCAGCTCACTCCAAGAGACCCAGTACTTC,CASSLQETQYF
TRBJ2-5,NA,TRBD1,TRBV29-1,TGCAGCGTTGTCGGACAGGAAGAGACCCAGTACTTC,CSVVGQEETQYF
TRBJ2-3,NA,NA,TRBV5-5,TGTGCCAGCAGCTTGGGCACAGGGTCTCCAGATACGCAGTATTTT,CASSLGTGSPDTQYF
TRBJ1-1,NA,NA,TRBV30,TGTGCCTGGGGGACACCGAACACTGAAGCTTTCTTT,CAWGTPNTEAFF
TRBJ2-5,few,TRBD1,TRBV5-1,TGCGCCAGCAGCATGACAGGGGGCACGCAGACCCAGTACTTC,CASSMTGGTQTQYF
TRBJ1-2,NA,NA,TRBV2,TGTGCCAGCATTACCGAGCGTAGTGGTAGTGGCTACACCTTC,CASITERSGSGYTF
TRBJ2-5,NA,NA,TRBV11-2,TGTGCCAGCAGCTTAGGGTTCGACAAGGGCGTTGGGAGTGACTTC,CASSLGFDKGVGSDF
TRBJ1-1,few,TRBD1,TRBV5-1,TGCGCCAGCAGCTTGGAAGACAGGGAGAGCACTGAAGCTTTCTTT,CASSLEDRESTEAFF
TRBJ1-4,NA,TRBD1,TRBV5-6,TGTGCCAGCAGCTTAAGGACAGGGTTGAATGAAAAACTGTTTTTT,CASSLRTGLNEKLFF
TRBJ1-5,NA,NA,TRBV9,TGTGCCAGCAGCCCCGGTCCCTGGGAAAGCAATCAGCCCCAGCATTTT,CASSPGPWESNQPQHF
TRBJ2-5,NA,TRBD2,TRBV28,TGTGCCAGCAGTTTAACTAGACTAGCGGGAGTGGGGACCCAGTACTTC,CASSLTRLAGVGTQYF
TRBJ2-2,once,TRBD1,TRBV6-6,TGTGCCAGCAGCTGGGACAGGGAGTTTCCCGGGGAGCTGTTTTTT,CASSWDREFPGELFF
TRBJ2-5,few,TRBD2,TRBV15,TGTGCCACCAGCGGGGTAGCGGGAGTTGAGACCCAGTACTTC,CATSGVAGVETQYF
TRBJ2-2,NA,TRBD2,TRBV28,TGTGCCAGCAGCTTAGGGCGGGGAGGGCCCACCGGGGAGCTGTTTTTT,CASSLGRGGPTGELFF
TRBJ1-5,few,TRBD1,TRBV7-2,TGTGCCAGCAGCCCCAGGGGGGATCAGCCCCAGCATTTT,CASSPRGDQPQHF
TRBJ2-2,NA,NA,TRBV6-6,TGTGCCAGCCGACAAAAAAACACCGGGGAGCTGTTTTTT,CASRQKNTGELFF
TRBJ2-3,NA,NA,TRBV10-3,TGTGCCATCAGTGGAGCGGGCACAGATACGCAGTATTTT,CAISGAGTDTQYF
TRBJ1-4,NA,NA,TRBV5-4,TGTGCCAGCAGCCCCGGGGCGGCCTATGAAAAACTGTTTTTT,CASSPGAAYEKLFF
TRBJ1-2,NA,NA,TRBV6-1,TGTGCCAGCAGTGAAGTTAACAGCGTCTATGGCTACACCTTC,CASSEVNSVYGYTF
TRBJ2-5,NA,TRBD1,TRBV6-1,TGTGCCAGCAGGACGGGGACAGGTTCAGAGACCCAGTACTTC,CASRTGTGSETQYF
TRBJ1-5,NA,NA,TRBV18,TGTGCCAGCTCAGGGGTCGGGGATAGCAATCAGCCCCAGCATTTT,CASSGVGDSNQPQHF
TRBJ2-7,NA,TRBD1,TRBV10-3,TGTGCCATCGGTGAGACAGGGCTCTACGAGCAGTACTTC,CAIGETGLYEQYF
TRBJ2-4,NA,NA,TRBV25-1,TGTGCCAGCAGTCCTGAGGGGCGAGGGGCCAAAAACATTCAGTACTTC,CASSPEGRGAKNIQYF
TRBJ2-7,NA,NA,TRBV1,TGCACCCGAGACTCAGTGAGCTCCTACGAGCAGTACTTC,CTRDSVSSYEQYF
TRBJ2-1,NA,TRBD2,TRBV7-2,TGTGCCAGCAGCTTAGTGGCTAGCGGGTATTACAATGAGCAGTTCTTC,CASSLVASGYYNEQFF
TRBJ2-2,NA,NA,TRBV5-1,TGCGCCAGCAGCTTGGACGGAGCGTCGGGGGAGCTGTTTTTT,CASSLDGASGELFF
TRBJ1-5,NA,NA,TRBV11-2,TGTGCCAGCAGCTTGTCCGTCTCCGAACAGCCCCAGCATTTT,CASSLSVSEQPQHF
TRBJ1-4,NA,NA,TRBV6-1,TGTGCCAGCACCGTCGGACGGGGTGTTGAAAAACTGTTTTTT,CASTVGRGVEKLFF
TRBJ1-2,NA,NA,TRBV16,TGTGCCAGCAGCCCCGTTGGCACGGATTATGGCTACACCTTC,CASSPVGTDYGYTF
TRBJ2-7,NA,NA,TRBV9,TGTGCCAGCAGCGTAGCTGTTTACGGCGAGCAGTACTTC,CASSVAVYGEQYF
TRBJ2-7,NA,NA,TRBV6-5,TGTGCCAGCAGGAGAACCGAGGGGCTTGGGTACGAGCAGTACTTC,CASRRTEGLGYEQYF
TRBJ1-4,few,NA,TRBV7-3,TGTGCCAGCAGCCCAGGAGGGAGTGGGGAAAAACTGTTTTTT,CASSPGGSGEKLFF
TRBJ2-1,NA,TRBD2,TRBV5-1,TGCGCCAGCAGCTTGACTCCGGGACTAAACTACAATGAGCAGTTCTTC,CASSLTPGLNYNEQFF
TRBJ2-1,NA,TRBD1,TRBV13,TGTGCCAGCAGCTTCGGACAGGGGAGTGAGCAGTTCTTC,CASSFGQGSEQFF
TRBJ2-2,NA,NA,TRBV6-4,TGTGCCAGCAGTGAACAGGGTTTTACGAACACCGGGGAGCTGTTTTTT,CASSEQGFTNTGELFF
TRBJ1-5,NA,NA,TRBV28,TGTGCCAGCACACAAAACAGGGTTGGCTATCAGCCCCAGCATTTT,CASTQNRVGYQPQHF
TRBJ2-1,once,TRBD1,TRBV19,TGTGCCAGTAGTAAGGACAGGGCGAATGAGCAGTTCTTC,CASSKDRANEQFF
TRBJ2-2,NA,NA,TRBV4-1,TGCGCCAGCAGCCAAGGTGACCATTCGTTGACCGGGGAGCTGTTTTTT,CASSQGDHSLTGELFF
TRBJ2-2,NA,NA,TRBV18,TGTGCCAGCCCGTCCGGGCTATCGAACACCGGGGAGCTGTTTTTT,CASPSGLSNTGELFF
TRBJ2-7,NA,NA,TRBV28,TGTGCCAGCAGTTTTCTCGGGTTGGGCGAGCAGTACTTC,CASSFLGLGEQYF
TRBJ2-5,NA,NA,TRBV15,TGTGCCACCAGCAGAGCCCCCGGACAGAGTCAAGAGACCCAGTACTTC,CATSRAPGQSQETQYF
TRBJ2-1,NA,TRBD2,TRBV9,TGTGCCAGCAGCCCTCGGACTAGCGGCTACAATGAGCAGTTCTTC,CASSPRTSGYNEQFF